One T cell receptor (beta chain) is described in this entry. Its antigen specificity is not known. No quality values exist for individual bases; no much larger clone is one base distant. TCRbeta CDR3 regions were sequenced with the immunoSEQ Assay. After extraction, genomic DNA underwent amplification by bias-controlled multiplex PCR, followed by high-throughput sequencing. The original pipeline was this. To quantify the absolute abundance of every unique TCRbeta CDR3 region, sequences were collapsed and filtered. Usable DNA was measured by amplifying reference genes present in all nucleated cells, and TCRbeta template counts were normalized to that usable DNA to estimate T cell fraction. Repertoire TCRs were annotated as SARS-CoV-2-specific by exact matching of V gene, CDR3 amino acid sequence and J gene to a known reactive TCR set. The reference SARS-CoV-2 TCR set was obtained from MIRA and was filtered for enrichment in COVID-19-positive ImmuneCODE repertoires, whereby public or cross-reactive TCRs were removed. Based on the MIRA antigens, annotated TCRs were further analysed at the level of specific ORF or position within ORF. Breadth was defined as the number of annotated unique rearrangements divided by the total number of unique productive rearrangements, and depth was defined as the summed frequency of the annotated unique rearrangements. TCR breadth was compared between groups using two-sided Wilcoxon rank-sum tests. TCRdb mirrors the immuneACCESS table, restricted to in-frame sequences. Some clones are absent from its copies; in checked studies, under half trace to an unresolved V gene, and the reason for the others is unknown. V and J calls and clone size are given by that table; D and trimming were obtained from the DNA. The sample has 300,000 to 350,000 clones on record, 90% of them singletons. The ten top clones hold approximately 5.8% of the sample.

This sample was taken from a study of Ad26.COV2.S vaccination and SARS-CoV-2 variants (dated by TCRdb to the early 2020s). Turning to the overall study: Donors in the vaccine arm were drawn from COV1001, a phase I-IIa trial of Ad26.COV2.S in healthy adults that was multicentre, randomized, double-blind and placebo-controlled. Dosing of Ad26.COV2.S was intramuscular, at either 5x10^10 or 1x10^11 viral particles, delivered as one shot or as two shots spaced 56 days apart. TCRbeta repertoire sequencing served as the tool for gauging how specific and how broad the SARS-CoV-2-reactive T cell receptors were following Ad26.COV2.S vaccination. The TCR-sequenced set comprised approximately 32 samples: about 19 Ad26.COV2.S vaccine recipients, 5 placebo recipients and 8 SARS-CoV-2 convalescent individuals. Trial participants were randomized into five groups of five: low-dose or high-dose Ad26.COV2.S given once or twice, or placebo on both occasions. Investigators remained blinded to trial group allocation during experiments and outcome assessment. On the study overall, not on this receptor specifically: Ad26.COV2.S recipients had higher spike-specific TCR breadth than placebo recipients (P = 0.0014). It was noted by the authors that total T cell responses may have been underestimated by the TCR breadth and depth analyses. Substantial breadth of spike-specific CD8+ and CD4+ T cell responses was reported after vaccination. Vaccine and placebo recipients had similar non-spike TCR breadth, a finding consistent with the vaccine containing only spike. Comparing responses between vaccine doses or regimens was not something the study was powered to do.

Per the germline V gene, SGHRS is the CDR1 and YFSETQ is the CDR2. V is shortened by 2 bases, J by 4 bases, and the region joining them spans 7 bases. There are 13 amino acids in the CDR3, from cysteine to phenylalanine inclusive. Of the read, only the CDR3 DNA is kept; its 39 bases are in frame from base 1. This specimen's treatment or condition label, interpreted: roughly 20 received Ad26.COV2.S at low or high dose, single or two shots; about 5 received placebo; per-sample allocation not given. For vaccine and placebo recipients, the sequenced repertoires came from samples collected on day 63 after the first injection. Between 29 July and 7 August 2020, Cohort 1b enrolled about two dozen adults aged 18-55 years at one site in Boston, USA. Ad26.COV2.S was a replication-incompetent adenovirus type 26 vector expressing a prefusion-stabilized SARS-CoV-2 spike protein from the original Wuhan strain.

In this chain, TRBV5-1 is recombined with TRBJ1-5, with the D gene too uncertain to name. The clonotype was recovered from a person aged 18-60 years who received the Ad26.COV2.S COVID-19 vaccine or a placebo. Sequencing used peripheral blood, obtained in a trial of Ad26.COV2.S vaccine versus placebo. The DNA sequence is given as TGCGCCAGCAGCTTCGGACCGAATCAGCCCCAGCATTTT. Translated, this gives CASSFGPNQPQHF.